The text below deals with one T cell receptor beta chain. One Seattle source followed patients from active infection through their disease course. The CDR3 loop spans 13 amino acids. With 2 bases removed from V and 4 bases from J, the gap between germline ends came to 10 bases. Germline V CDR1 and CDR2: SGHRS, YFSETQ. This specimen belongs to a study of blood T cell repertoires in COVID-19. On the study more broadly: Nucleic acid was either cDNA or gDNA, and it came from T cells, B-cell-depleted T cells, or PBMCs.

The data were produced by immunoSEQ multiplex PCR, yet TCRdb's version contains in-frame clones alone and is incomplete. The sample yields 120,000 to 150,000 clones, 80% to 90% seen once. Sequenced input: peripheral blood. This clonotype originated in a man younger than 35 with COVID-19, enrolled during active disease. The J gene is TRBJ2-7, the V gene TRBV5-1, with D possibly being TRBD1 (5 bases). DNA of the CDR3: TGCGCCAGCAGCTTCCAGACAGAATACGAGCAGTACTTC. It encodes CASSFQTEYEQYF.